This T cell receptor (beta chain) was recorded in a study of T cell responses to AZD1222 COVID-19 vaccine (dated by TCRdb to 2020 to 2023). About the investigation overall: A total of more than 230 trial participants underwent TCR sequencing, of whom around 210 had received two doses of AZD1222 and about 25 had received two doses of the MenACWY control vaccine. Trial participants were enrolled by age into subgroups of 18-55, 56-69 and 70-plus years, and around 150, 29 and 61 TCR-sequenced participants, respectively, were included in these subgroups. Paper-wide results and their limitations: In the small 56-69-year group, the increase in depth fell short of significance, most likely because of low power. Reportedly, almost half of the unique spike-specific TCRs recognized epitopes lying outside the regions that are mutated in the B.1.351 and B.1.1.7 variants. Only a handful of AZD1222 recipients were SARS-CoV-2 seropositive at baseline, limiting conclusions about previously exposed vaccinees. Participants were mostly white British and included more females than males, and it was suggested by the authors that clonal diversity may have been underestimated. A significant rise in spike-specific TCR breadth and depth was observed after two AZD1222 doses relative to day 0 and relative to MenACWY recipients. The whole spike protein was spanned by vaccine-associated CD4 TCRs, and dominant responses were seen in regions 160-218 and 743-854. Because no day 14 peak-response samples were available, the repertoires could be characterized only after the peak T cell response.

The sample's time point label, in plain terms: baseline before first vaccination. The treatment or condition label on this specimen signifies: meningococcal conjugate vaccine given as trial control. The vaccinee samples were drawn from two UK trials, COV001 and COV002, one of which was a single-blind randomized controlled phase 2/3 trial testing AZD1222 (ChAdOx1 nCoV-19) in healthy adults. Trial participant PBMC samples were collected at day 0 and day 28 after the second dose for TCRbeta chain sequencing. Comments on this clone: It has no known antigen specificity. Base qualities are not provided; no much larger clone lies one nucleotide away.

Reading the germline V gene gives CDR1 MNHEY and CDR2 SVGAGI. From the cysteine through the phenylalanine, the CDR3 covers 15 amino acids. Solely the CDR3 DNA is kept, with 45 bases framed from the first base. V was cut back by 0 bases and J by 0 bases, leaving a gap of 6 bases between them. The CDR3 regions of human TCRbeta chains were analyzed by immunosequencing. In the authors' own workflow: Repertoire TCRs were matched against a reference library of SARS-CoV-2-specific TCRs generated with the MIRA antigen-specificity platform. Breadth was defined as the fraction of unique TCRs that were SARS-CoV-2-associated, and depth was defined as the fraction of total T cells that were SARS-CoV-2-associated. Using the MIRA data, each spike-specific TCR was assigned both to the spike region to which the TCR was reactive and to a CD4 or CD8 class. Log10-transformed breadth and depth values were compared by one-way ANOVA with Sidak's multiple comparisons tests. TCRdb re-hosts the immuneACCESS table, in-frame sequences only. Its copies lack some clones; in the studies checked, an unresolved V gene accounts for under half of them, and the cause for the rest is not known. V, J and clone size reflect that table, while D and trimming were determined from the DNA. The sample contains about 88,000 clones, under 95% of them found a single time. Clones ranked in the top ten supply 5.2% of the sample.

In this chain, TRBV6-5 is recombined with TRBJ1-3; no confident D gene assignment can be made. The TCR comes from an adult in good health. The sample consisted of peripheral blood, taken on day 0 of MenACWY control vaccination. CDR3 reads: CASSYSYDSGNTIYF. Here is the DNA: TGTGCCAGCAGTTACTCGTATGACTCTGGAAACACCATATATTTT.